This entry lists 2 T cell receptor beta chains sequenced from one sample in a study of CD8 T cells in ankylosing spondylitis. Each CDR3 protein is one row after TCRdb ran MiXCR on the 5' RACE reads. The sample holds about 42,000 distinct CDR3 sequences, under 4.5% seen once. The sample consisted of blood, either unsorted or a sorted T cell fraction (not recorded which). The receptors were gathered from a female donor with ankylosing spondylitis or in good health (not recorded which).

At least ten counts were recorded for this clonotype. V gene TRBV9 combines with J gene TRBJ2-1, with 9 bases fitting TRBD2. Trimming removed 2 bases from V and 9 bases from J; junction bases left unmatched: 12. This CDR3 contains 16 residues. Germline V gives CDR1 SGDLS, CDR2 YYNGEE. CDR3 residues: CASSVEVGGGAGEQFF. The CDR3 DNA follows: TGTGCCAGCAGCGTCGAGGTCGGCGGGGGGGCCGGTGAGCAGTTCTTC.

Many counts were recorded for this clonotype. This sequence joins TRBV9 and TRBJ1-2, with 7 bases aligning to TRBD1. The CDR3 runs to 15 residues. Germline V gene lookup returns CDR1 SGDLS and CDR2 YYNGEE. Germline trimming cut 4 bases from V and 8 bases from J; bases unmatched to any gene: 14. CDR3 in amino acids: CASSPGGGSVLGYTF. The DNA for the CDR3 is TGTGCCAGCAGCCCAGGGGGTGGGAGTGTGTTAGGCTACACCTTC.